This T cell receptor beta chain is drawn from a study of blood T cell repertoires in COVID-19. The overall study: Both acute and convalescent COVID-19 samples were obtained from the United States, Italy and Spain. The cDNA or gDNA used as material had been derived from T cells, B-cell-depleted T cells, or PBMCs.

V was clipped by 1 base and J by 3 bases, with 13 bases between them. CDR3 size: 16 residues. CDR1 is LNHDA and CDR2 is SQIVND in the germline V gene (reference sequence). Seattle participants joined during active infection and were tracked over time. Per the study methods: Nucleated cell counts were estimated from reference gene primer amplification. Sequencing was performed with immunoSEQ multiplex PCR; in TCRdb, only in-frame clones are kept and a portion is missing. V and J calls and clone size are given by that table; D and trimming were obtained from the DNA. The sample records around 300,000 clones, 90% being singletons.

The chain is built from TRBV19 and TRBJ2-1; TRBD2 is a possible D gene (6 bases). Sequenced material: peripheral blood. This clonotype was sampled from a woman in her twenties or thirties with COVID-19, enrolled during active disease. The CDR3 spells CASSIAGDSVYNEQFF. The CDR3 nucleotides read TGTGCCAGTAGTATAGCGGGGGACTCCGTCTACAATGAGCAGTTCTTC.